At least ten counts were recorded for the clone carrying this T cell receptor beta chain. Its antigen remains unidentified. This specimen comes from a study of identical twins. Among all donors, each was a healthy Caucasian. Using its own MiXCR run on the 5' RACE reads, TCRdb lists one record per CDR3 protein. The sample has 200,000 to 250,000 distinct CDR3 sequences, more than 9% seen once. General observations from the study: Alpha sequences out of frame and shared by twins had excess low generation probability.

Trimming removed 6 bases from V and 7 bases from J, with 19 bases in between. The CDR3 runs to 15 residues. Germline V gene lookup returns CDR1 MDHEN and CDR2 SYDVKM. The rearrangement joins TRBV28 to TRBJ1-5, with D possibly being TRBD1 (5 bases). The sequenced material came from memory T cells sorted from blood. This clonotype was obtained from a man aged 45-60 years in good health. The CDR3 coding sequence is TGTGCCAGCAGGGAGGGGTCAGGGTCAGGGCAGCCCCAGCATTTT. Its translation: CASREGSGSGQPQHF.